This passage covers 21 T cell receptor beta chains from one sample sequenced in a study of cytomegalovirus exposure and HLA in healthy donors. The PCR ran on 60 Vbeta and 13 Jbeta primers. Some clones are missing from TCRdb's copy, which holds only in-frame ones; the method was immunoSEQ multiplex PCR. Counted here are some 180,000 clones, around 84% occurring once; the ten biggest clones make up approximately 1.5%. Material: PBMCs. Receptor source: a woman under 30 in good health and CMV-seronegative.

This rearrangement joins TRBV27 to TRBJ2-1; a weak D match, TRBD1 (6 bases). Trimming took 3 bases from V and 4 from J, leaving 7 bases between them. The CDR3 is 13 residues long. Germline CDR1 and CDR2: MNHEY and SMNVEV (reference sequence). Written as DNA, the CDR3 is TGTGCCAGCAGTTTTGGACAGTACAATGAGCAGTTCTTC. Its translation: CASSFGQYNEQFF.

This rearrangement joins TRBV27 to TRBJ2-7, with TRBD2 matching over 14 bases. J lost 4 bases, V lost 6 bases, and 5 bases had no gene match. This CDR3 has 15 amino acids. Looked up from germline, CDR1 is MNHEY and CDR2 is SMNVEV (reference sequence). CDR3 in DNA: TGTGCCAGCAGCGGACTAGCGGGAGGACCTTACGAGCAGTACTTC. This codes for CASSGLAGGPYEQYF.

The rearrangement joins TRBV27 to TRBJ1-2; D might be TRBD1 (5 bases). Germline V lookup: CDR1 MNHEY, CDR2 SMNVEV (reference sequence). V was clipped by 6 bases and J by 2 bases, with 19 bases between them. The CDR3 consists of 16 residues. The CDR3 region is CASSPSTRGFNYGYTF. The CDR3, as DNA: TGTGCCAGCAGCCCCTCCACCCGGGGGTTCAACTATGGCTACACCTTC.

This clone was found once. The J gene is TRBJ2-3, the V gene TRBV5-6, with 7 bases aligning to TRBD1. The V and J ends lost 4 bases and 2 bases, in that order; junction bases with no gene match: 10. The CDR3 spans 16 residues. Germline loops: CDR1 SGHDT, CDR2 YYEEEE. CDR3 loop: CASSLKTGTATDTQYF. CDR3 DNA sequence: TGTGCCAGCAGCCTAAAGACAGGGACAGCCACAGATACGCAGTATTTT.

The sample holds a few counts of this clone. The CDR3 region has the DNA TGTGCCAGCAGACCAGGGGTGGGCACCATATATTTT. This gives the protein CASRPGVGTIYF. The chain links TRBV6-6 to TRBJ1-3; TRBD1 might be the D (6 bases). With 6 bases removed from V and 9 bases from J, the gap between germline ends came to 12 bases. There are 12 residues in the CDR3. Germline V gene data show CDR1 as MNHNY and CDR2 as SVGAGI (reference sequence).

This sequence joins TRBV6-1 and TRBJ1-5; tentative D call: TRBD1 (6 bases). Between the trimmed V and J ends, which lost 7 bases and 3 bases, there was a span of 13 bases. The CDR3 length is 14 residues. The germline gives CDR1 MNHNS, CDR2 SASEGT. The CDR3 loop is CASTRGPINQPQHF. The CDR3 nucleotides are TGTGCCAGCACCAGGGGACCGATCAATCAGCCCCAGCATTTT.

The CDR3 DNA reads TGTGCCAGCAGTGCGGACAGCTCCTACAATGAGCAGTTCTTC. Its translation: CASSADSSYNEQFF. The chain couples TRBV27 to TRBJ2-1, with D possibly matching TRBD1 (6 bases). The V gene's germline CDR1 is MNHEY and CDR2 SMNVEV (reference sequence). Trimming left V 5 bases short and J 0 bases short, with 8 bases between. CDR3 length: 14 amino acids.

V and J are TRBV10-1 and TRBJ2-1, with 14 bases aligning to TRBD2. In germline, CDR1 is WNHNN, CDR2 SYGVQD (reference sequence). Unmatched junction bases numbered 6, after V lost 5 bases and J lost 9 bases. The CDR3 consists of 15 residues. CDR3 nucleotides: TGCGCCAGCAGTCCCGGGACTAGCGGGAGTGGTGAGCAGTTCTTC. Translating it yields CASSPGTSGSGEQFF.

The chain links TRBV28 to TRBJ1-5, with 12 bases identical to TRBD1. The J segment lost 3 bases and the V segment lost 2 bases, leaving 5 bases of the junction unmatched. Germline CDR1 and CDR2: MDHEN and SYDVKM. This CDR3 has 17 residues. Written as DNA, the CDR3 is TGTGCCAGCAGTTTAGGGACAGGGGGCGCTTACAATCAGCCCCAGCATTTT. This translates into CASSLGTGGAYNQPQHF. Full variable domain (outside the CDR3, taken from reference TRBV28 and TRBJ1-5): DVKVTQSSRYLVKRTGEKVFLECVQDMDHENMFWYRQDPGLGLRLIYFSYDVKMKEKGDIPEGYSVSREKKERFSLILESASTNQTSMYLCASSLGTGGAYNQPQHFGDGTRLSIL.

The chain uses TRBV4-3 and TRBJ2-2; the match to TRBD1 covers 9 bases. This CDR3 is 16 amino acids long. The germline gives CDR1 LGHNA, CDR2 YSLEER. Losses at the gene ends were 3 bases for V and 2 bases for J; bases not matched to a gene: 4. CDR3 bases: TGCGCCAGCAGCCATGGGACAGGGTTTAACACCGGGGAGCTGTTTTTT. It yields the protein CASSHGTGFNTGELFF.

This clone has a single count. The gene calls are TRBV7-9 and TRBJ2-1; D is perhaps TRBD1 (6 bases). The germline V gene encodes CDR1 SEHNR and CDR2 FQNEAQ (reference sequence). Trimming pared 6 bases from V and 2 bases from J, leaving 14 bases between. The CDR3 covers 15 residues. In DNA form, the CDR3 reads TGTGCCAGCAGTCAACAGGGATTAACCTACAATGAGCAGTTCTTC. This gives the protein CASSQQGLTYNEQFF.

The chain links TRBV11-2 to TRBJ2-7; 10 nucleotides align to TRBD2. Trimming took 6 bases from V and 5 from J; bases not matched to a gene: 7. The germline V gene encodes CDR1 SGHAT and CDR2 FQNNGV. The CDR3 is 14 amino acids. CDR3 nucleotide sequence: TGTGCCAGCAGACTAGCGGGAAGAGTGCACGAGCAGTACTTC. Translated: CASRLAGRVHEQYF.

The CDR3 DNA reads as TGTGCCAGCAGCTTAGATCGCCGCGCGGGGACTGAAGCTTTCTTT. It codes for CASSLDRRAGTEAFF. The chain recombines TRBV11-2 with TRBJ1-1; D unclear. This CDR3 contains 15 residues. V was pared by 0 bases and J by 5 bases, with 13 bases between. CDR1 and CDR2 from the germline V gene are SGHAT and FQNNGV.

The chain links TRBV5-4 to TRBJ2-1; D uncertain. Germline CDR1 SGHNT, CDR2 YYREEE (reference sequence). The V and J ends lost 4 bases and 2 bases respectively, with 13 bases between them. The CDR3 loop spans 15 amino acids. The CDR3 DNA reads as TGTGCCAGCAGCACTTCTCTAAACCCCTACAATGAGCAGTTCTTC. Its translation is CASSTSLNPYNEQFF.

V is TRBV19 and J is TRBJ2-2; 8 nucleotides line up with TRBD1. V lost 7 bases and J lost 3; bases outside the gene matches: 13. Germline V gene data show CDR1 as LNHDA and CDR2 as SQIVND (reference sequence). This CDR3 has 17 residues. DNA of the CDR3: TGTGCCAGTAAGACGAGCCCAGGACAGGGTCACACCGGGGAGCTGTTTTTT. Its translation: CASKTSPGQGHTGELFF. Full variable domain (missing parts from reference TRBV19 and TRBJ2-2): DGGITQSPKYLFRKEGQNVTLSCEQNLNHDAMYWYRQDPGQGLRLIYYSQIVNDFQKGDIAEGYSVSREKKESFPLTVTSAQKNPTAFYLCASKTSPGQGHTGELFFGEGSRLTVL.

The chain couples TRBV28 to TRBJ2-3; maybe TRBD1 (5 bases). Trimming left V 8 bases short and J 2 bases short, with 17 bases between. Germline V gene data show CDR1 as MDHEN and CDR2 as SYDVKM. The CDR3 loop spans 15 amino acids. The CDR3: CASRIDRTFTDTQYF. CDR3 nucleotides: TGTGCCAGCCGAATCGACAGAACATTCACAGATACGCAGTATTTT.

The count of this clone is one. The chain couples TRBV28 to TRBJ2-1, with D possibly being TRBD1 (5 bases). Germline CDR1 reads MDHEN; CDR2 reads SYDVKM. The CDR3 loop spans 13 amino acids. V shed 2 bases and J shed 8 bases, with 10 bases lying between them. CDR3 in amino acids: CASSLPRAHEQFF. DNA for the CDR3: TGTGCCAGCAGTTTACCCAGGGCCCATGAGCAGTTCTTC.

This sequence joins TRBV4-3 and TRBJ1-5, with 8 bases fitting TRBD1. This CDR3 spans 15 amino acids. The V and J ends lost 3 bases and 6 bases, in that order; junction bases with no gene match: 7. CDR1 is LGHNA and CDR2 is YSLEER in the germline V gene. This CDR3 reads CASSHDRGWGQPQHF. The DNA for the CDR3 is TGCGCCAGCAGCCACGACAGGGGTTGGGGTCAGCCCCAGCATTTT.

This chain joins TRBV5-1 and TRBJ2-1, with a weak D call TRBD2 (6 bases). V was shortened by 0 bases and J by 7 bases, with 8 bases between the two germline ends. Germline V lookup: CDR1 SGHRS, CDR2 YFSETQ. This CDR3 comprises 13 residues. Here the CDR3 reads CASSLVEGNEQFF. The CDR3, as DNA: TGCGCCAGCAGCTTGGTGGAGGGGAATGAGCAGTTCTTC. The full variable domain, completed using reference TRBV5-1 and TRBJ2-1, is KAGVTQTPRYLIKTRGQQVTLSCSPISGHRSVSWYQQTPGQGLQFLFEYFSETQRNKGNFPGRFSGRQFSNSRSEMNVSTLELGDSALYLCASSLVEGNEQFFGPGTRLTVL.

V and J are TRBV27 and TRBJ1-1; D gene uncertain. CDR1 is MNHEY, CDR2 SMNVEV, per germline (reference sequence). CDR3 length equals 17 residues. V gave up 3 bases and J gave up 3 bases, with 20 bases separating them. CDR3 sequence: CASSLNRLGSYDTEAFF. The CDR3 DNA sequence: TGTGCCAGCAGTTTGAACAGATTGGGGAGTTACGACACTGAAGCTTTCTTT.

The chain links TRBV7-2 to TRBJ2-5; D remains unclear. CDR1 and CDR2 (germline): SGHTA, FQGNSA. There are 13 residues in the CDR3. V shed 2 bases and J shed 1 base, with 5 bases lying between them. The CDR3 nucleotides are TGTGCCAGCAGCTTATTATTCCAAGAGACCCAGTACTTC. Amino acid sequence: CASSLLFQETQYF.